These T cell receptor beta chains were read from a single sample in a study of blood T cell repertoires in COVID-19. TCRdb's table, derived via immunoSEQ multiplex PCR, lists solely in-frame clones and lacks some. The sample contains around 140,000 clones, around 87% of which appear only once. The material sequenced was peripheral blood. These receptors were taken from an older man with acute or convalescent COVID-19. CDR3s include the opening cysteine and the closing phenylalanine or tryptophan. The D gene is left open where the match is weak. Size is omitted from some rows. Given values are once, few, many or a class for expanded clones.

v_gene	len	j_gene	abundance	d_gene	CDR3nt	CDR3aa
TRBV5-1	16	TRBJ2-5	.	TRBD1	TGCGCCAGCAGCCGGGGACAGGGGAAGGGAGGAGAGACCCAGTACTTC	CASSRGQGKGGETQYF
TRBV7-6	15	TRBJ2-3	.	TRBD2	TGTGCCAGCAGCTCCCCGGGGGGATCCGCAGATACGCAGTATTTT	CASSSPGGSADTQYF
TRBV21-1	19	TRBJ2-5	.	.	TGTGCCAGCAGCAAAGCGCGCGTTATCAGACTCTCTGGGGGGGAGACCCAGTACTTC	CASSKARVIRLSGGETQYF
TRBV7-9	9	TRBJ1-1	.	.	TGTGCCAGCAGCGTCCGCGATTTCTTT	CASSVRDFF
TRBV13	17	TRBJ2-2	.	TRBD2	TGTGCCAGCAGCATGCAAGCGGGGGGGCCAGTAGCCGGGGAGCTGTTTTTT	CASSMQAGGPVAGELFF
TRBV5-4	17	TRBJ2-1	once	.	TGTGCCAGCAGCCCCGGGGGTGGGCGGGGCACCTACAATGAGCAGTTCTTC	CASSPGGGRGTYNEQFF
TRBV10-3	15	TRBJ2-1	.	TRBD1	TGTGCCATCAGTGAGGGGACAGATTCCTACAATGAGCAGTTCTTC	CAISEGTDSYNEQFF
TRBV18	15	TRBJ2-1	.	TRBD2	TGTGCCAGCTCAACAACTAGCGGTTCCTACAATGAGCAGTTCTTC	CASSTTSGSYNEQFF
TRBV3-1/TRBV3-2	15	TRBJ1-6	.	TRBD1	TGTGCCAGCAGCCAGGGGGACAGGAATCCCTCACCCCTCCACTTT	CASSQGDRNPSPLHF
TRBV3-1/TRBV3-2	13	TRBJ2-7	.	.	TGTGCCAGCAGCCAATCAGGAGGATACGAGCAGTACTTC	CASSQSGGYEQYF
TRBV5-1	14	TRBJ1-4	.	.	TGCGCCAGCAGCTTGGCGCGGGGTCCCGCCGAACTGTTTTTT	CASSLARGPAELFF
TRBV7-2	13	TRBJ2-5	.	.	TGTGCCAGCAGCCCAGGTGGGGCAGAGACCCAGTACTTC	CASSPGGAETQYF
TRBV21-1	13	TRBJ1-5	.	.	TGTGCCAGCAGCAAAGGTTCCCCCGAGCCCCAGCATTTT	CASSKGSPEPQHF
TRBV23-1	19	TRBJ2-6	.	.	TGCGCCAGCAGTCAATCGGGGCGGGAAGACCTCTCTGGGGCCAACGTCCTGACTTTC	CASSQSGREDLSGANVLTF
TRBV28	13	TRBJ1-6	.	.	TGTGCCAGCAGGGGGGGTCTAAATTCACCCCTCCACTTT	CASRGGLNSPLHF
TRBV27	14	TRBJ1-5	.	TRBD1	TGTGCCAGCAGCCCAGGGGGAAAGAATCAGCCCCAGCATTTT	CASSPGGKNQPQHF
TRBV20-1	16	TRBJ2-1	.	TRBD2	TGCAGTGCTAGTTCCTATACTAGCGGACCATACAATGAGCAGTTCTTC	CSASSYTSGPYNEQFF